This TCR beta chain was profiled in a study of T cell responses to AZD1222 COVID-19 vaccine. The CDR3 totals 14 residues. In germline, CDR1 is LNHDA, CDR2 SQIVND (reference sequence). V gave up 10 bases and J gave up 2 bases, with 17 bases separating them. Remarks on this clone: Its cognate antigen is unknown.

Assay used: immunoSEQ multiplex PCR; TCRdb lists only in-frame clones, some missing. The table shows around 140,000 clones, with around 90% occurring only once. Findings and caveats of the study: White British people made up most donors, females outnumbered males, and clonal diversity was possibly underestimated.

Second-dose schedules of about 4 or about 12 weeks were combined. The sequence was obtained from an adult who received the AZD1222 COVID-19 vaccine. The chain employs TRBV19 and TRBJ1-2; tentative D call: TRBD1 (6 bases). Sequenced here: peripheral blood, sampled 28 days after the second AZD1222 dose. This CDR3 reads CATAGTTENYGYTF. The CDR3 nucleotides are TGTGCCACGGCCGGGACAACTGAAAACTATGGCTACACCTTC.